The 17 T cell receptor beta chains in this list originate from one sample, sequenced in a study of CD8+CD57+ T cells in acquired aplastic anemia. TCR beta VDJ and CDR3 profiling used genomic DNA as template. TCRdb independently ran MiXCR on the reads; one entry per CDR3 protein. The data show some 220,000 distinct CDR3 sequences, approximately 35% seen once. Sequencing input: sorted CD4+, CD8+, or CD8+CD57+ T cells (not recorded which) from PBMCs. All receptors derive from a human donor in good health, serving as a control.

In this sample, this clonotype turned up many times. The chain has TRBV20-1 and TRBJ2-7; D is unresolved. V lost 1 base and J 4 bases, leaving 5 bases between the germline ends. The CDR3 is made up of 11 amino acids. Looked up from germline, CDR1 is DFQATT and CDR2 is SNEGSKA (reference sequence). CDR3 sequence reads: CSARGVYEQYF. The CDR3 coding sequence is TGCAGTGCTAGAGGAGTGTACGAGCAGTACTTC.

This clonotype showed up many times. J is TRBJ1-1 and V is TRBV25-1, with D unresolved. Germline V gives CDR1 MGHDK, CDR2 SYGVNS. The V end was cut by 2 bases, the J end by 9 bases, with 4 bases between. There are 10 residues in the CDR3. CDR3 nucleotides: TGTGCCAGCAGTGAAGGAAAAGCTTTCTTT. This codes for CASSEGKAFF.

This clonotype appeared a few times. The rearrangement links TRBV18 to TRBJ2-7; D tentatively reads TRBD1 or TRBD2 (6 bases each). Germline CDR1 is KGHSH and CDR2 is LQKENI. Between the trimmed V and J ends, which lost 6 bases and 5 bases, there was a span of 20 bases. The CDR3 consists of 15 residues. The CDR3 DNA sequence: TGTGCCAGCTCGCCCTTTACGGGGGCGAACAACGAGCAGTACTTC. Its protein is CASSPFTGANNEQYF. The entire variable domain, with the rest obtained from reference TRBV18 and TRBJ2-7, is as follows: NAGVMQNPRHLVRRRGQEARLRCSPMKGHSHVYWYRQLPEEGLKFMVYLQKENIIDESGMPKERFSAEFPKEGPSILRIQQVVRGDSAAYFCASSPFTGANNEQYFGPGTRLTVT.

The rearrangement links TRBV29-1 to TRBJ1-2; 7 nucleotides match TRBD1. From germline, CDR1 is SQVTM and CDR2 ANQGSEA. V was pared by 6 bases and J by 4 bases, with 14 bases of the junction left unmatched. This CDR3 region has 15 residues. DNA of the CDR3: TGCAGCGTGTCCGGGACAGAGATCTCCCTCTATGGCTACACCTTC. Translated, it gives CSVSGTEISLYGYTF.

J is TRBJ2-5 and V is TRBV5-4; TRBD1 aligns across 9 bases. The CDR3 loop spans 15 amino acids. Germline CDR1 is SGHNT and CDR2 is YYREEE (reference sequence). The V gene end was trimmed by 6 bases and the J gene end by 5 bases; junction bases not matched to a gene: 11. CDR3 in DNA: TGTGCCAGCACCGGACAGGGGACCTCCGGGGAGACCCAGTACTTC. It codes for CASTGQGTSGETQYF.

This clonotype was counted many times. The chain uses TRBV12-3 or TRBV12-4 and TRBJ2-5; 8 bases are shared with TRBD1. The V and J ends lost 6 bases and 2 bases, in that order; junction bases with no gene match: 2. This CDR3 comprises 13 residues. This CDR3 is CASSGQGQETQYF. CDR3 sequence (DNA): TGTGCCAGCAGCGGACAGGGACAAGAGACCCAGTACTTC.

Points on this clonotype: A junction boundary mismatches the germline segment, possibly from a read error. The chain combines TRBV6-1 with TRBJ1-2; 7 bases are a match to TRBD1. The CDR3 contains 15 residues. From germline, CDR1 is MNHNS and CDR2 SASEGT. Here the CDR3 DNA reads TGTGCCAGCAGTGAACGGTGGGACAGCCCTTATGGCTACGCCTTC. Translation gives CASSERWDSPYGYAF.

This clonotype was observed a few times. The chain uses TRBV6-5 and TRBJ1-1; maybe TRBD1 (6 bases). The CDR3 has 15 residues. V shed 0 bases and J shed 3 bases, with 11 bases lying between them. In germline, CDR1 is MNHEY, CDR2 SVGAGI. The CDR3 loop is CASSYSGTTYTEAFF. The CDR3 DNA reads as TGTGCCAGCAGTTACTCCGGGACAACCTACACTGAAGCTTTCTTT.

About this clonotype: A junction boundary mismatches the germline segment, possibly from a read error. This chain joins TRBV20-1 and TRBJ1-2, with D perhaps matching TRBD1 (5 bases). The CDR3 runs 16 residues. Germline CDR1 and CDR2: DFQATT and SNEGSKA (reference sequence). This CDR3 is CGARGFGGEYLNGYTF. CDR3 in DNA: TGCGGTGCTAGAGGGTTTGGGGGGGAGTACCTTAATGGCTACACCTTC.

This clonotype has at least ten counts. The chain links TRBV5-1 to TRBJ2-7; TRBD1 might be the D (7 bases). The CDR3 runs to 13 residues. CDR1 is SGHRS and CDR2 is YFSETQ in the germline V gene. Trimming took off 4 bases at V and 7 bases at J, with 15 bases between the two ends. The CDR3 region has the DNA TGCGCCAGCAGCGGGGGGACAGAAGGGGAGCAGTACTTC. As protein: CASSGGTEGEQYF.

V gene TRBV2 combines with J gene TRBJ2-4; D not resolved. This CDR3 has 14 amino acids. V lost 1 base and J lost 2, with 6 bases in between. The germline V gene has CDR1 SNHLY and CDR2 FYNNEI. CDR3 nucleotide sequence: TGTGCCAGCAGTGAAGGCAACCCCAAAAACATTCAGTACTTC. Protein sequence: CASSEGNPKNIQYF. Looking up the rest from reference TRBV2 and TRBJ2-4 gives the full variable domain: EPEVTQTPSHQVTQMGQEVILRCVPISNHLYFYWYRQILGQKVEFLVSFYNNEISEKSEIFDDQFSVERPDGSNFTLKIRSTKLEDSAMYFCASSEGNPKNIQYFGAGTRLSVL.

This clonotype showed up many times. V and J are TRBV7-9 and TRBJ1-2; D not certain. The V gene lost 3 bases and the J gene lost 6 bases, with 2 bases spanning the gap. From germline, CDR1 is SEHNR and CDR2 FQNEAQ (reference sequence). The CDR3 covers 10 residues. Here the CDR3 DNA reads TGTGCCAGCAGCTTCAATGGCTACACCTTC. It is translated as CASSFNGYTF.

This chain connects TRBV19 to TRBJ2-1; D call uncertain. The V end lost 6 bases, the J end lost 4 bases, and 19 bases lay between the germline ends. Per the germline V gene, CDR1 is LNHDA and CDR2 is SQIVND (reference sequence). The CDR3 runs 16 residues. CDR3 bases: TGTGCCAGTAGAAAAACAAGATCCCAGGCATACAATGAGCAGTTCTTC. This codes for CASRKTRSQAYNEQFF.

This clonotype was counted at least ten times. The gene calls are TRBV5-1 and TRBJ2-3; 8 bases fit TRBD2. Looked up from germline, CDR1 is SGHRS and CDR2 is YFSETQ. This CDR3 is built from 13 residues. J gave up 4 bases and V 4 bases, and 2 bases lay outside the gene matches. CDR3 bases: TGCGCCAGCAGCCCGGGACTAGCAGATACGCAGTATTTT. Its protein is CASSPGLADTQYF.

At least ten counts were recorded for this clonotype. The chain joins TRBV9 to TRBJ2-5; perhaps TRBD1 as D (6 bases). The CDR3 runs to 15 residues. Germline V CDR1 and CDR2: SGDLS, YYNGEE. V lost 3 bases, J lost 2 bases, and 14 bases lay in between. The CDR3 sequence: CASSARGGPQETQYF. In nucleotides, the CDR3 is TGTGCCAGCAGCGCCCGTGGGGGCCCGCAAGAGACCCAGTACTTC.

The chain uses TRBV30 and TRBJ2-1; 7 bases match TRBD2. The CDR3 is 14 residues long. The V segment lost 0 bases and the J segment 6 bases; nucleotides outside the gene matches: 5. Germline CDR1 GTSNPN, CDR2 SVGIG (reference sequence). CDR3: CAWSVTGLFNEQFF. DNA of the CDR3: TGTGCCTGGAGTGTTACGGGACTATTCAATGAGCAGTTCTTC.

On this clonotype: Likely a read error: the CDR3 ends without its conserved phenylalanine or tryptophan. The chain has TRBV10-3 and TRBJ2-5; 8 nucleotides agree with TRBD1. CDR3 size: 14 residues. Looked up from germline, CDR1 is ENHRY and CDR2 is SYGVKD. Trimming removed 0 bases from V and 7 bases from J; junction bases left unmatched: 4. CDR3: CAISESTGGGTQYL. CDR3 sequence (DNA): TGTGCCATCAGTGAGTCAACAGGGGGAGGGACCCAGTACCTC.